This entry lists 13 T cell receptor beta chains sequenced from one sample in a study of blood T cell repertoires in COVID-19. The protocol was immunoSEQ multiplex PCR, while the TCRdb copy is restricted to in-frame clones and leaves out a portion. The table lists around 110,000 clones, over 60% of them singletons. Input material: peripheral blood. The receptors derive from a man aged 70-80 years with acute or convalescent COVID-19.

The chain combines TRBV6-2 or TRBV6-3 with TRBJ2-7; possibly TRBD1 for D (5 bases). CDR3 length equals 14 residues. Per the germline V gene, CDR1 is MNHEY and CDR2 is SVGEGT. Between the trimmed V and J ends, which lost 2 bases and 0 bases, there was a span of 8 bases. The DNA of the CDR3 is TGTGCCAGCAGTTACCGACAGCCCTCCTACGAGCAGTACTTC. Protein: CASSYRQPSYEQYF.

This chain joins TRBV6-2 or TRBV6-3 and TRBJ2-3, with 10 positions matching TRBD2. Germline CDR1 is MNHEY and CDR2 is SVGEGT. The CDR3 sequence is 14 residues long. Unmatched junction bases numbered 3, after V lost 5 bases and J lost 4 bases. CDR3 residues: CASSIAGGADTQYF. CDR3 bases: TGTGCCAGCAGTATAGCGGGGGGTGCAGATACGCAGTATTTT.

The J gene is TRBJ2-5, the V gene TRBV3-1 (or the pseudogene TRBV3-2), with TRBD2 matching over 13 bases. The V segment lost 3 bases and the J segment 5 bases; nucleotides outside the gene matches: 6. The CDR3 sequence is 16 residues long. Germline CDR1 is LGHDT and CDR2 is YNNKEL (reference sequence). The CDR3 loop reads CASSHTSGGAQETQYF. The DNA of the CDR3 is TGTGCCAGCAGCCATACTAGCGGGGGGGCCCAGGAGACCCAGTACTTC.

V usage is TRBV6-5 and J usage is TRBJ1-1; D unresolved. The CDR3 length is 16 residues. Germline loops: CDR1 MNHEY, CDR2 SVGAGI. Between the trimmed V and J ends, which lost 3 bases and 6 bases, there was a span of 20 bases. CDR3 sequence: CASSYAVFDPGAEAFF. The CDR3 nucleotides are TGTGCCAGCAGTTATGCGGTTTTTGACCCGGGAGCTGAAGCTTTCTTT.

CDR3 loop: CASSRTDIPYF. The CDR3 coding sequence is TGTGCCAGCAGTAGGACGGACATTCCGTATTTT. This chain connects TRBV7-9 to TRBJ1-3; TRBD1 is a possible D gene (5 bases). V lost 6 bases and J lost 16, with 16 bases in between. This CDR3 region has 11 residues. Germline V gene sequence: CDR1 SEHNR, CDR2 FQNEAQ (reference sequence).

The CDR3 region is CASSILGVTGELFF. The CDR3 DNA reads TGTGCCAGTAGTATATTAGGGGTCACCGGGGAGCTGTTTTTT. The chain couples TRBV19 to TRBJ2-2; the D gene is possibly TRBD1 (5 bases). The CDR3 loop spans 14 amino acids. The V gene's germline CDR1 is LNHDA and CDR2 SQIVND (reference sequence). Trimming removed 2 bases from V and 4 bases from J, with 8 bases in between.

The chain couples TRBV3-1 (or the pseudogene TRBV3-2) to TRBJ1-2; 11 bases match TRBD1. After removal of 2 bases from V and 8 bases from J, the junction contained 4 bases not matched to a gene. From germline, CDR1 is LGHDT and CDR2 YNNKEL (reference sequence). This CDR3 has 14 amino acids. CDR3 loop: CASSQSGQGDGYTF. The DNA of the CDR3 is TGTGCCAGCAGCCAATCGGGACAGGGGGACGGCTACACCTTC.

This chain joins TRBV25-1 and TRBJ1-2; 8 nucleotides align to TRBD1. The J segment lost 7 bases and the V segment lost 6 bases, leaving 7 bases of the junction unmatched. Germline assignment: CDR1 MGHDK and CDR2 SYGVNS. The CDR3 contains 13 residues. CDR3 nucleotides: TGTGCCAGCAGCTCAACAGGGGGAAGTGGCTACACCTTC. Translation gives CASSSTGGSGYTF.

The V and J genes are TRBV5-5 and TRBJ1-5, with D perhaps matching TRBD1 (6 bases). This CDR3 is built from 14 residues. V lost 4 bases and J 1 base, leaving 9 bases between the germline ends. Germline V gene sequence: CDR1 SGHKS, CDR2 YYEKEE (reference sequence). Written as DNA, the CDR3 is TGTGCCAGCAGCCTAGACAGGAGCAATCAGCCCCAGCATTTT. Translating gives CASSLDRSNQPQHF. The whole variable domain, filled in from reference TRBV5-5 and TRBJ1-5, reads DAGVTQSPTHLIKTRGQQVTLRCSPISGHKSVSWYQQVLGQGPQFIFQYYEKEERGRGNFPDRFSARQFPNYSSELNVNALLLGDSALYLCASSLDRSNQPQHFGDGTRLSIL.

This sequence joins TRBV10-3 and TRBJ1-1; perhaps TRBD1 as D (6 bases). Germline loops: CDR1 ENHRY, CDR2 SYGVKD. The CDR3 loop spans 15 amino acids. Between the trimmed V and J ends, which lost 0 bases and 5 bases, there was a span of 13 bases. The CDR3 sequence is CAISESPSGETEAFF. CDR3 nucleotide sequence: TGTGCCATCAGTGAGTCACCCTCAGGGGAAACTGAAGCTTTCTTT.

The chain recombines TRBV6-5 with TRBJ1-3; D might be TRBD1 (6 bases). V was cut by 4 bases and J by 4 bases, with 8 bases left in between. The length of the CDR3 is 13 residues. Per germline, CDR1 MNHEY and CDR2 SVGAGI. CDR3: CASSFQGGNTIYF. Here the CDR3 DNA reads TGTGCCAGCAGTTTCCAGGGGGGAAACACCATATATTTT.

V usage is TRBV2 and J usage is TRBJ1-5, with 9 bases identical to TRBD1. CDR1 and CDR2 (germline): SNHLY, FYNNEI. CDR3 length equals 15 residues. V shed 3 bases, J shed 3 bases, and the junction held 3 bases outside the gene matches. DNA for the CDR3: TGTGCCAGCAGTGAGGGGACAGGGAACAATCAGCCCCAGCATTTT. Its translation: CASSEGTGNNQPQHF.

The genes are TRBV2 and TRBJ2-2; the match to TRBD2 covers 7 bases. This CDR3 has 14 amino acids. CDR1 SNHLY and CDR2 FYNNEI come from the germline V gene. The V gene end was trimmed by 6 bases and the J gene end by 5 bases; junction bases not matched to a gene: 6. In DNA, the CDR3 is TGTGCCAGCAGGGCCCTAGCGGCAACCGGGGAGCTGTTTTTT. Amino acids: CASRALAATGELFF.